This T cell receptor (beta chain) derives from a study of PD-L1 blockade in urothelial cancer. Germline V CDR1 and CDR2: MNHNS, SASEGT. The CDR3 consists of 14 residues. V dropped 7 bases and J dropped 0 bases, with 13 bases sitting between them. Only in-frame clones appear in the TCRdb table, and some are missing; sequencing was by immunoSEQ multiplex PCR. The sample lists more than 90,000 clones, over 75% occurring once. This sample's time point: pretreatment peripheral blood. This material consisted of PBMCs, taken around atezolizumab (anti-PD-L1) treatment. This chain joins TRBV6-1 and TRBJ2-7; D is possibly TRBD2 (5 bases). This clonotype originated in a man aged 60 to 75 with urothelial cancer. Written as DNA, the CDR3 is TGTGCCAGCACCAGAGAGGGCTTCTCCTACGAGCAGTACTTC. Amino acids: CASTREGFSYEQYF.